A single sample gave rise to the 18 T cell receptor beta chains below, sequenced in a study of cytotoxic CD8 clonotypes in ibrutinib-treated CLL. TCRdb keeps only in-frame clones here, not all; method: immunoSEQ multiplex PCR. The table records nearly 100,000 clones, around 80% of them present only once. The sample consisted of PBMCs, taken after 12 months of ibrutinib treatment. The receptors originated from a human donor with chronic lymphocytic leukemia.

The chain recombines TRBV7-2 with TRBJ2-1; 13 nucleotides align to TRBD2. Germline assignment: CDR1 SGHTA and CDR2 FQGNSA. With V trimmed by 7 bases and J by 5 bases, 2 bases remained unmatched. This CDR3 is built from 14 residues. The CDR3 sequence is CASIGLAGDNEQFF. The CDR3 DNA reads TGTGCCAGCATCGGACTAGCGGGGGACAATGAGCAGTTCTTC.

The chain joins TRBV5-1 to TRBJ1-6; 9 bases match TRBD1. Germline V gene lookup returns CDR1 SGHRS and CDR2 YFSETQ. J gave up 10 bases and V 6 bases, and 11 bases lay outside the gene matches. The CDR3 contains 15 residues. CDR3 region: CASTPRTGEDSPLHF. The DNA of the CDR3 is TGCGCCAGCACCCCTAGGACAGGGGAGGACTCACCCCTCCACTTT.

This chain connects TRBV7-9 to TRBJ1-6; D might be TRBD1 (6 bases). Per the germline V gene, CDR1 is SEHNR and CDR2 is FQNEAQ (reference sequence). The CDR3 length is 15 residues. Trimming cost V 1 base and J 8 bases, with 12 bases left between them. The CDR3 DNA sequence: TGTGCCAGCAGCTTAGAGCAGGGGTTGTATTCACCCCTCCACTTT. This encodes CASSLEQGLYSPLHF.

Of note for this clone: At one end the junction does not follow the germline gene, possibly because of a read error. J is TRBJ2-2 and V is TRBV7-7; D possibly uses TRBD1 or TRBD2 (5 bases each). Germline loops: CDR1 SSHAT, CDR2 FNYEAQ (reference sequence). This CDR3 is built from 14 residues. The CDR3 sequence: CASSSGPSPGELFF. The CDR3 DNA is TGTGCTAGCAGCTCGGGACCTTCTCCCGGGGAGCTGTTTTTT.

This clone was detected only a few times. The rearrangement links TRBV19 to TRBJ2-2; 10 bases line up with TRBD2. Germline assignment: CDR1 LNHDA and CDR2 SQIVND (reference sequence). The V segment lost 2 bases and the J segment 6 bases; nucleotides outside the gene matches: 6. The CDR3 sequence is 16 residues long. The CDR3 sequence: CASSIPGLAQSGELFF. DNA of the CDR3: TGTGCCAGTAGTATACCGGGACTAGCGCAATCCGGGGAGCTGTTTTTT. The whole variable domain, filled in from reference TRBV19 and TRBJ2-2, reads DGGITQSPKYLFRKEGQNVTLSCEQNLNHDAMYWYRQDPGQGLRLIYYSQIVNDFQKGDIAEGYSVSREKKESFPLTVTSAQKNPTAFYLCASSIPGLAQSGELFFGEGSRLTVL.

The chain combines TRBV5-1 with TRBJ1-1; D gene uncertain. Trimming stripped 0 bases from V and 1 base from J, with 4 bases between. CDR1 is SGHRS, CDR2 YFSETQ, per germline. This CDR3 comprises 13 residues. The DNA of the CDR3 is TGCGCCAGCAGCTTGGCGGCGAACACTGAAGCTTTCTTT. This codes for CASSLAANTEAFF.

This chain uses TRBV7-3 with TRBJ1-2; 8 bases match TRBD1. In germline, CDR1 is SGHTA, CDR2 FQGTGA. The CDR3 is 18 residues long. Trimming removed 3 bases from V and 2 bases from J; junction bases left unmatched: 14. The CDR3, as DNA: TGTGCCAGCAGCTTGTCACCGGACAGGGTTAGGGGGAACTATGGCTACACCTTC. It encodes CASSLSPDRVRGNYGYTF.

The genes are TRBV6-5 and TRBJ1-2; no firm D call. Germline CDR1 MNHEY, CDR2 SVGAGI. The CDR3 has 14 amino acids. V lost 5 bases to trimming and J lost 8 bases, with 18 bases between them. CDR3: CASSDRAATGGYTF. In DNA form, the CDR3 reads TGTGCCAGCAGTGACCGAGCCGCAACGGGAGGCTACACCTTC.

The gene calls are TRBV2 and TRBJ2-2; tentatively, D is TRBD1 (6 bases). CDR3 length equals 14 residues. V was shortened by 7 bases and J by 0 bases, with 9 bases between the two germline ends. In germline, CDR1 is SNHLY, CDR2 FYNNEI. The CDR3 coding sequence is TGTGCCAGCAACAGGGTCCCGAACACCGGGGAGCTGTTTTTT. As protein: CASNRVPNTGELFF.

A single count supports this clone. The genes are TRBV18 and TRBJ1-5; D is ambiguous. CDR3 length: 15 amino acids. CDR1 is KGHSH and CDR2 is LQKENI in the germline V gene. Trimming pared 5 bases from V and 0 bases from J, leaving 11 bases between. This CDR3 is CASSNRWDSNQPQHF. The CDR3 region has the DNA TGTGCCAGCTCAAACCGGTGGGATAGCAATCAGCCCCAGCATTTT.

This clone is medium-sized in the sample. V usage is TRBV5-5 and J usage is TRBJ2-3; 8 positions match TRBD1. Germline loops: CDR1 SGHKS, CDR2 YYEKEE (reference sequence). This CDR3 is built from 14 residues. The trim removed 3 bases at V and 5 bases at J, leaving 5 bases unmatched. CDR3 region: CASSSDRVLDTQYF. DNA for the CDR3: TGTGCCAGCAGCTCGGACAGGGTACTAGATACGCAGTATTTT.

V usage is TRBV2 and J usage is TRBJ1-1, with TRBD1 matching 9 bases. CDR3 size: 15 residues. The trim removed 4 bases at V and 1 base at J, leaving 4 bases unmatched. Germline CDR1 and CDR2: SNHLY and FYNNEI. The CDR3 loop reads CASSVEQGANTEAFF. The CDR3 coding sequence is TGTGCCAGCAGTGTCGAACAGGGGGCGAACACTGAAGCTTTCTTT.

The V call is TRBV6-6, the J call TRBJ2-2; TRBD1 is a possible D gene (6 bases). The CDR3 totals 16 residues. CDR1 is MNHNY, CDR2 SVGAGI, per germline (reference sequence). The V gene lost 2 bases and the J gene lost 0 bases, with 10 bases spanning the gap. The CDR3 is CASSYPTGSNTGELFF. The CDR3 bases are TGTGCCAGCAGTTACCCGACAGGATCGAACACCGGGGAGCTGTTTTTT.

With respect to this clone: At one boundary the junction diverges from the germline segment, which might be a read error. V and J are TRBV25-1 and TRBJ1-2; D unclear. CDR3 length equals 14 residues. Germline lookup yields CDR1 MGHDK and CDR2 SYGVNS. The CDR3 region is CASSPRTGNYGYIF. For the CDR3, the DNA is TGTGCCAGCAGTCCCCGGACGGGAAACTATGGCTACATCTTC.

The chain employs TRBV30 and TRBJ1-3; the D gene is possibly TRBD1 (5 bases). The length of the CDR3 is 15 residues. Looked up from germline, CDR1 is GTSNPN and CDR2 is SVGIG (reference sequence). V shed 0 bases and J shed 0 bases, with 9 bases lying between them. CDR3 loop: CAWSVEGSSGNTIYF. CDR3 DNA: TGTGCCTGGAGTGTAGAGGGGAGCTCTGGAAACACCATATATTTT.

The chain combines TRBV12-5 with TRBJ1-3; D unresolved. This CDR3 has 14 residues. V was cut by 6 bases and J by 1 base, with 10 bases left in between. Per germline, CDR1 LGHNT and CDR2 FRNRAP. The CDR3 DNA is TGTGCTAGTGGCCTCGGGAAGTCTGGAAACACCATATATTTT. Amino acid sequence: CASGLGKSGNTIYF.

The V and J genes are TRBV2 and TRBJ1-1, with unresolved D. The CDR3 spans 14 residues. The germline gives CDR1 SNHLY, CDR2 FYNNEI. The V gene lost 4 bases and the J gene lost 1 base, with 10 bases spanning the gap. This chain's CDR3 is CASSATESNTEAFF. In nucleotides, the CDR3 is TGTGCCAGCAGTGCGACCGAATCGAACACTGAAGCTTTCTTT. The full variable domain, completed using reference TRBV2 and TRBJ1-1, is EPEVTQTPSHQVTQMGQEVILRCVPISNHLYFYWYRQILGQKVEFLVSFYNNEISEKSEIFDDQFSVERPDGSNFTLKIRSTKLEDSAMYFCASSATESNTEAFFGQGTRLTVV.

V usage is TRBV9 and J usage is TRBJ2-2; TRBD2 is a possible D gene (6 bases). The V end was cut by 4 bases, the J end by 2 bases, with 21 bases between. This CDR3 spans 18 amino acids. Germline CDR1 reads SGDLS; CDR2 reads YYNGEE. In nucleotides, the CDR3 is TGTGCCAGCAGCCCCAGCGGCGGTAAGGGAGGTAACACCGGGGAGCTGTTTTTT. It is translated as CASSPSGGKGGNTGELFF.